These 29 T cell receptor beta chains originate from one sample sequenced in a study of glioma-infiltrating T cells. The iRepertoire nested amplicon-rescue multiplex PCR amplified TCR alpha and beta CDR3s from RNA. TCRdb redid the calling of the multiplex PCR reads with MiXCR, one entry per CDR3 protein. The sample shows around 20,000 distinct CDR3 sequences, 20% to 25% of them seen only once. The sequenced sample consisted of glioma tissue, nonneoplastic brain tissue, or PBMCs (not recorded which). The source of these receptors is a human donor with low-grade glioma or glioblastoma, undergoing nonglioma brain surgery, or in good health (not recorded which).

This clonotype is classed as medium-sized. The chain employs TRBV20-1 and TRBJ2-1, with 7 bases aligning to TRBD2. Germline loops: CDR1 DFQATT, CDR2 SNEGSKA (reference sequence). Germline trimming cut 1 base from V and 5 bases from J; bases unmatched to any gene: 11. This CDR3 spans 16 amino acids. CDR3 in amino acids: CSARGPGLAANNEQFF. CDR3 DNA: TGCAGTGCTAGAGGCCCTGGGCTAGCGGCCAACAATGAGCAGTTCTTC.

The chain recombines TRBV5-4 with TRBJ2-7; unclear D gene. Germline loops: CDR1 SGHNT, CDR2 YYREEE (reference sequence). The CDR3 runs to 14 residues. V lost 4 bases, J lost 2 bases, and 13 bases lay in between. CDR3 sequence reads: CASSAKGAPYEQYF. CDR3 sequence (DNA): TGTGCCAGCAGCGCGAAAGGAGCTCCCTACGAGCAGTACTTC.

This clonotype occurred many times. V is TRBV7-2 and J is TRBJ2-3; D might be TRBD1 (6 bases). The V end lost 2 bases, the J end lost 1 base, and 16 bases lay between the germline ends. Germline V gene sequence: CDR1 SGHTA, CDR2 FQGNSA. The CDR3 has 17 residues. CDR3 bases: TGTGCCAGCAGCTTAAACTGGGCAGGGGCACGCACAGATACGCAGTATTTT. This translates into CASSLNWAGARTDTQYF.

The rearrangement uses TRBV7-3 and TRBJ1-6; D uncertain. Germline CDR1 and CDR2: SGHTA and FQGTGA. CDR3 length: 14 residues. The V gene lost 0 bases and the J gene lost 7 bases, with 7 bases spanning the gap. The CDR3 DNA reads TGTGCCAGCAGCTTAACGCCCGGGAATTCACCCCTCCACTTT. Amino acids: CASSLTPGNSPLHF.

This clonotype was counted ten times or more. The V call is TRBV20-1, the J call TRBJ1-1; tentative D call: TRBD1 (5 bases). CDR1 and CDR2 from the germline V gene are DFQATT and SNEGSKA (reference sequence). There are 13 residues in the CDR3. Between the trimmed V and J ends, which lost 4 bases and 1 base, there was a span of 10 bases. Here the CDR3 reads CSATAGGNTEAFF. The CDR3, as DNA: TGCAGTGCTACAGCGGGGGGGAACACTGAAGCTTTCTTT.

This clonotype was counted many times. The rearrangement uses TRBV2 and TRBJ1-1; TRBD1 is a possible D gene (5 bases). The germline gives CDR1 SNHLY, CDR2 FYNNEI. V lost 8 bases and J lost 1, with 11 bases in between. The CDR3 has 13 amino acids. CDR3: CASGTEGNTEAFF. CDR3 coding DNA: TGTGCCAGCGGGACGGAGGGGAACACTGAAGCTTTCTTT.

In regard to this clonotype: Being one base from a much bigger clone, this may be a read error. This sequence joins TRBV20-1 and TRBJ1-4, with D hard to call. The CDR3 sequence is 11 residues long. Germline assignment: CDR1 DFQATT and CDR2 SNEGSKA (reference sequence). The V and J ends lost 2 bases and 8 bases respectively, with 6 bases between them. The CDR3 DNA reads as TGCAGTGCTAGAATGGGGGAAAAACTGTTTTTT. It yields the protein CSARMGEKLFF.

This clonotype was found a few times. This clone may be a read error of a much larger clone one base away. The V gene is TRBV5-1, the J gene TRBJ1-2; D is unclear. Germline CDR1 is SGHRS and CDR2 is YFSETQ. The CDR3 covers 11 residues. The CDR3 DNA is TGCGCCCGCAGAGACGGCTATGGCTACACCTTC. Protein sequence: CARRDGYGYTF.

This clonotype is judged medium-sized (0.01 to 0.1%). The CDR3 sequence: CSAPGETQYF. The CDR3 region has the DNA TGCAGTGCCCCGGGAGAGACCCAGTACTTC. The chain combines TRBV20-1 with TRBJ2-5; the D is unclear. The CDR3 sequence is 10 residues long. The V end lost 6 bases, the J end lost 4 bases, and 6 bases lay between the germline ends. Germline lookup yields CDR1 DFQATT and CDR2 SNEGSKA (reference sequence).

This clonotype was detected many times. Because the CDR3's place on the DNA is in doubt, the DNA is left out and the CDR3 is given as listed by TCRdb. The chain is built from TRBV6-1 and TRBJ1-2. The germline V gene has CDR1 MNHNS and CDR2 SASEGT. The CDR3 comprises 15 residues, both ends counted. The CDR3: CASSSSTARAGGYTF.

This clonotype is labeled as medium-sized. The chain links TRBV6-1 to TRBJ2-5; 7 nucleotides match TRBD1. The CDR3 consists of 14 residues. Trimming at V came to 6 bases and at J to 0 bases, leaving 4 bases not matched to a gene. Germline V gene lookup returns CDR1 MNHNS and CDR2 SASEGT. The CDR3 sequence is CASSQTGYQETQYF. The CDR3 DNA follows: TGTGCCAGCAGCCAGACAGGGTACCAAGAGACCCAGTACTTC.

This clonotype occurred many times. The chain recombines TRBV7-3 with TRBJ2-1; 8 nucleotides line up with TRBD2. CDR1 is SGHTA and CDR2 is FQGTGA in the germline V gene. V shed 6 bases, J shed 7 bases, and the junction held 8 bases outside the gene matches. CDR3 length: 14 amino acids. For the CDR3, the DNA is TGTGCCAGCAGGCCCCGGGGGGGCGGGAATGAGCAGTTCTTC. Translating it yields CASRPRGGGNEQFF.

This clonotype has a count of ten or more. The chain carries TRBV20-1 and TRBJ2-5; D gene ambiguous. V was trimmed by 1 base and J by 2 bases, leaving 5 bases between them. From germline, CDR1 is DFQATT and CDR2 SNEGSKA (reference sequence). This CDR3 has 12 amino acids. This chain's CDR3 is CSARGRQETQYF. For the CDR3, the DNA is TGCAGTGCTAGAGGCAGGCAAGAGACCCAGTACTTC.

As regards this clonotype: A read error may produce the germline difference seen at one junction end. The chain employs TRBV6-2 or TRBV6-3 and TRBJ2-1; the match to TRBD1 covers 7 bases. The V gene's germline CDR1 is MNHEY and CDR2 SVGEGT. The CDR3 extends over 14 amino acids. CDR3 protein: CASSPGQEYNEKFF. As DNA, the CDR3 is TGTGCCAGCAGCCCAGGACAGGAGTACAATGAGAAGTTCTTC.

This clonotype is categorized as medium-sized. The rearrangement joins TRBV27 to TRBJ2-5; TRBD1 matches at 8 bases. Germline lookup yields CDR1 MNHEY and CDR2 SMNVEV (reference sequence). V shed 5 bases and J 5 bases; nucleotides not matched to a gene: 10. The CDR3 has 15 amino acids. CDR3 sequence (DNA): TGTGCCAGCAGTCGCCTCAGGGGGCAAGGGGAGACCCAGTACTTC. It translates to CASSRLRGQGETQYF.

This clonotype was observed at least ten times. The chain is built from TRBV7-2 and TRBJ2-3; D gene uncertain. Trimming removed 5 bases from V and 2 bases from J, with 8 bases in between. The V gene's germline CDR1 is SGHTA and CDR2 FQGNSA. The CDR3 covers 13 residues. CDR3 nucleotide sequence: TGTGCCAGCAGCCGTACAGCCACAGATACGCAGTATTTT. Protein sequence: CASSRTATDTQYF.

This clonotype was detected many times. The chain uses TRBV7-2 and TRBJ1-2; 7 bases fit TRBD1. The V segment lost 5 bases and the J segment 8 bases; nucleotides outside the gene matches: 11. The CDR3 loop spans 14 amino acids. Germline V gene sequence: CDR1 SGHTA, CDR2 FQGNSA. The CDR3 sequence is CASSPQGVIEGYTF. The CDR3 coding sequence is TGTGCCAGCAGCCCCCAGGGGGTAATTGAGGGCTACACCTTC.

This clonotype was counted at least ten times. This sequence joins TRBV7-3 and TRBJ2-6; the D gene is possibly TRBD1 (6 bases). V lost 3 bases and J lost 4, with 7 bases in between. The CDR3 length is 14 residues. Germline values: CDR1 SGHTA, CDR2 FQGTGA. The CDR3, as DNA: TGTGCCAGCAGCTTGGGGGCAGGGGCCAACGTCCTGACTTTC. This sequence encodes CASSLGAGANVLTF.

This clonotype has only a few counts. This rearrangement joins TRBV4-2 to TRBJ2-5; D perhaps matches TRBD1 (5 bases). This CDR3 spans 15 amino acids. Germline assignment: CDR1 LGHNA and CDR2 YNFKEQ. Trimming shortened V by 4 bases and J by 1 base, and 13 bases separated the two germline ends. CDR3 nucleotide sequence: TGTGCCAGCAGCCCCGACAGTCGAACCCAAGAGACCCAGTACTTC. Translated: CASSPDSRTQETQYF.

This clonotype was detected a few times. The chain uses TRBV7-9 and TRBJ1-1; weak D call: TRBD1 (5 bases). V lost 4 bases and J lost 3, with 12 bases in between. The CDR3 extends over 14 amino acids. CDR1 and CDR2 (germline): SEHNR, FQNEAQ (reference sequence). The CDR3 DNA follows: TGTGCCAGCAGCTCAGGGTTCGGGGACACTGAAGCTTTCTTT. Translated: CASSSGFGDTEAFF.

This clonotype was seen at least ten times. This chain connects TRBV20-1 to TRBJ2-2; no definite D call. The germline V gene encodes CDR1 DFQATT and CDR2 SNEGSKA (reference sequence). The CDR3 length is 13 residues. Trimming pared 1 base from V and 5 bases from J, leaving 8 bases between. CDR3 DNA: TGCAGTGCTAGAGCCCCAGTTACCGGGGAGCTGTTTTTT. This codes for CSARAPVTGELFF.

This clonotype appeared a single time. The gene calls are TRBV6-1 and TRBJ2-3, with D uncertain. The germline V gene encodes CDR1 MNHNS and CDR2 SASEGT. The ends were cut back, 2 bases at V and 12 bases at J, with 18 bases in the middle. The CDR3 extends over 14 amino acids. The CDR3 reads CASSETIRSDAQYF. DNA for the CDR3: TGTGCCAGCAGTGAAACAATAAGATCGGATGCCCAGTATTTT.

This clonotype was seen repeatedly, ten times or more. The CDR3 DNA is TGTGCCAGTAAGAATCGCGAATGGTATGGCTACACCTTC. Protein product: CASKNREWYGYTF. The gene calls are TRBV19 and TRBJ1-2, with D uncertain. This CDR3 is built from 13 residues. Germline lookup yields CDR1 LNHDA and CDR2 SQIVND (reference sequence). V gave up 7 bases and J gave up 5 bases, with 14 bases separating them. Together with reference TRBV19 and TRBJ1-2, the CDR3 gives the full variable domain: DGGITQSPKYLFRKEGQNVTLSCEQNLNHDAMYWYRQDPGQGLRLIYYSQIVNDFQKGDIAEGYSVSREKKESFPLTVTSAQKNPTAFYLCASKNREWYGYTFGSGTRLTVV.

This clonotype was counted only a few times. The gene calls are TRBV5-5 and TRBJ1-4; D unresolved. Germline CDR1 SGHKS, CDR2 YYEKEE (reference sequence). The CDR3 is made up of 13 amino acids. V lost 1 base to trimming and J lost 8 bases, with 9 bases between them. Written as DNA, the CDR3 is TGTGCCAGCAGCTTGCTAATTGAGGAAAAACTGTTTTTT. It yields the protein CASSLLIEEKLFF.

Turning to this clonotype: At one end the junction does not follow the germline gene, possibly because of a read error. This chain uses TRBV12-3 or TRBV12-4 with TRBJ1-5, with D possibly being TRBD1 (5 bases). CDR3 length: 15 residues. The CDR3 coding sequence is TGTGCCAGCATGGAGGGGTCAGTGAGCAATCAGTCCCAGCATTTT. Residues: CASMEGSVSNQSQHF.

Many counts were recorded for this clonotype. The CDR3 DNA follows: TGCAGTGCTAGATCGCGGACAGGAGAGAACACCGGGGAGCTGTTTTTT. Translation gives CSARSRTGENTGELFF. The rearrangement links TRBV20-1 to TRBJ2-2; 7 bases are shared with TRBD1. Germline CDR1 reads DFQATT; CDR2 reads SNEGSKA (reference sequence). The CDR3 is made up of 16 amino acids. Germline trimming cut 2 bases from V and 1 base from J; bases unmatched to any gene: 7.

This clonotype is judged medium-sized. The V call is TRBV20-1, the J call TRBJ1-1, with 12 positions matching TRBD1. The V gene end was trimmed by 7 bases and the J gene end by 5 bases; junction bases not matched to a gene: 8. CDR3 length equals 14 residues. Germline assignment: CDR1 DFQATT and CDR2 SNEGSKA (reference sequence). The CDR3 nucleotides are TGCAGTGACGGGACAGGGGGCGCGAGGACTGAAGCTTTCTTT. Its protein is CSDGTGGARTEAFF.

This clonotype was seen many times. V is TRBV28 and J is TRBJ1-1; 10 nucleotides match TRBD1. The trim removed 5 bases at V and 5 bases at J, leaving 5 bases unmatched. CDR1 is MDHEN, CDR2 SYDVKM, per germline. The CDR3 has 14 residues. This CDR3 reads CASSLTGGETEAFF. The CDR3 bases are TGTGCCAGCAGTCTGACAGGGGGCGAAACTGAAGCTTTCTTT. The whole variable domain, remainder taken from reference TRBV28 and TRBJ1-1, is DVKVTQSSRYLVKRTGEKVFLECVQDMDHENMFWYRQDPGLGLRLIYFSYDVKMKEKGDIPEGYSVSREKKERFSLILESASTNQTSMYLCASSLTGGETEAFFGQGTRLTVV.

This clonotype has ten or more counts. The rearrangement joins TRBV2 to TRBJ2-7; D ambiguous. Germline lookup yields CDR1 SNHLY and CDR2 FYNNEI. The length of the CDR3 is 14 residues. The V gene lost 2 bases and the J gene lost 2 bases, with 10 bases spanning the gap. CDR3 sequence (DNA): TGTGCCAGCAGTGAAACACTACTGGCCTACGAGCAGTACTTC. Translation: CASSETLLAYEQYF.